A selection of T cell receptor beta chains follows, all from one sample in a study of CD8 T cells in Susac syndrome. TCRdb re-analysed the immunoSEQ multiplex PCR reads in MiXCR, keeping a single row per CDR3 protein. This table has about 440,000 distinct CDR3 sequences, approximately 85% appearing once. Sequenced: CD8+ T cells from PBMCs. All receptors derive from a human donor with multiple sclerosis. Both conserved end residues are part of each CDR3. A D gene is named only where the DNA matches it firmly. The size entry is marked missing in some rows and otherwise reads once, few, many or a size class.

v_call: TRBV7-2
clone_size: NA
j_call: TRBJ2-3
d_call: TRBD2
cdr3_nt: TGTGCCAGCAGCTTTTGGAGGGAGGAGCGGGAGGGCCTCACAGATACGCAGTATTTT
cdr3_aa: CASSFWREEREGLTDTQYF

v_call: TRBV4-1
clone_size: NA
j_call: TRBJ2-2
d_call: NA
cdr3_nt: TGCGCCAGCAGCCAAGTTTCCTTGATGAACACCGGGGAGCTGTTTTTT
cdr3_aa: CASSQVSLMNTGELFF

v_call: TRBV6-2/TRBV6-3
clone_size: few
j_call: TRBJ2-2
d_call: NA
cdr3_nt: TGTGCCAGCAGTTACTGGGAGTCTCGTACCGGGGAGCTGTTTTTT
cdr3_aa: CASSYWESRTGELFF

v_call: TRBV10-3
clone_size: NA
j_call: TRBJ1-2
d_call: TRBD1
cdr3_nt: TGTGCCATCAGTGTACGGCTCGTCACAGGGGTATATGGCTACACCTTC
cdr3_aa: CAISVRLVTGVYGYTF

v_call: TRBV23-1
clone_size: NA
j_call: TRBJ2-5
d_call: NA
cdr3_nt: TGCGCCAGCAGTCAATCGGTGCGGCGGGGCCCACCTCAAGAGACCCAGTACTTC
cdr3_aa: CASSQSVRRGPPQETQYF

v_call: TRBV28
clone_size: NA
j_call: TRBJ2-7
d_call: TRBD1
cdr3_nt: TGTGCCAGCAGTTACAGAGGGCTGCTCCGGGACAGGGGGCCCGGGCAGTACTTC
cdr3_aa: CASSYRGLLRDRGPGQYF

v_call: TRBV10-3
clone_size: NA
j_call: TRBJ1-1
d_call: NA
cdr3_nt: TGTGCCATCCGGTTCGGGGGAAAAAATCTGAACACTGAAGCTTTCTTT
cdr3_aa: CAIRFGGKNLNTEAFF

v_call: TRBV28
clone_size: once
j_call: TRBJ2-5
d_call: NA
cdr3_nt: TGTGCCAGCAGTTATGGGGGACTTCAAGAGACCCAGTACTTC
cdr3_aa: CASSYGGLQETQYF

v_call: TRBV12-3/TRBV12-4
clone_size: NA
j_call: TRBJ1-1
d_call: NA
cdr3_nt: TGTGCCAGCTCCCTCCTGTACCCTATGAACACTGAAGCTTTCTTT
cdr3_aa: CASSLLYPMNTEAFF

v_call: TRBV30
clone_size: NA
j_call: TRBJ1-1
d_call: NA
cdr3_nt: TGTGCCTGGGGGGGGTCTAACACTGAAGCTTTCTTT
cdr3_aa: CAWGGSNTEAFF

v_call: TRBV6-5
clone_size: NA
j_call: TRBJ1-2
d_call: NA
cdr3_nt: TGTGCCAGCAGCGCATTTATGGGGAAGGAGGGCTACACCTTC
cdr3_aa: CASSAFMGKEGYTF